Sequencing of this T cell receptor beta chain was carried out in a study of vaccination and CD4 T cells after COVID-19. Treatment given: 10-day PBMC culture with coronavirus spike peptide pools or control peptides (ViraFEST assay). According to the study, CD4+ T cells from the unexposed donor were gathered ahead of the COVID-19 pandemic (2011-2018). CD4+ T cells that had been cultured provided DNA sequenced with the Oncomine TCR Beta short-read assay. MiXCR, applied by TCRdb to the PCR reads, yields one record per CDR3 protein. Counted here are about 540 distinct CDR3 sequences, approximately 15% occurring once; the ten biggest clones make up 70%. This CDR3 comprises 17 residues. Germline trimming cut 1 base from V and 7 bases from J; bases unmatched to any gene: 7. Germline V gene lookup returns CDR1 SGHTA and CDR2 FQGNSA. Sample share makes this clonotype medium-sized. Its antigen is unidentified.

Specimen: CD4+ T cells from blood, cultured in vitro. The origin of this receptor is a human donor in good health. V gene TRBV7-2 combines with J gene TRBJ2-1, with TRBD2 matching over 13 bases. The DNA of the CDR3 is TGTGCCAGCAGCTTAGAAGGGACTAGCGGGGCACGTAATGAGCAGTTCTTC. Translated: CASSLEGTSGARNEQFF. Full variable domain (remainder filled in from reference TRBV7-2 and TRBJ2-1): GAGVSQSPSNKVTEKGKDVELRCDPISGHTALYWYRQSLGQGLEFLIYFQGNSAPDKSGLPSDRFSAERTGGSVSTLTIQRTQQEDSAVYLCASSLEGTSGARNEQFFGPGTRLTVL.